This T cell receptor beta chain was obtained from a study of blood T cells in healthy people across ages (dated by TCRdb to about 2015). Background for the entire study: Template switching captured roughly one uniquely barcoded TCR beta cDNA molecule per two T cells in model experiments. Donors were grouped into four age groups: young (average roughly 15 years), middle-aged (less than 40), aged (around 56) and long-lived (about 89). Age-related changes in TCR beta repertoire diversity were measured in the study by deep sequencing normalized with unique cDNA molecular identifiers. To avoid experimental bias, donors of different ages were spread randomly across the sequencing lanes. The study analyzed two additional independent replicas of 1 million unique cDNA reads from the same blood draw for two donors, one aged 18 to 30 and one aged 80 or older.

Systemically healthy Caucasian individuals from Russia, approximately 39 in total and aged roughly 6 to 95 years, were included as donors. Each donor gave about 10 milliliters of peripheral blood, drawn into EDTA-treated Vacutainer tubes. Ficoll-Paque density-gradient centrifugation was used to isolate PBMCs, with at least 6 million obtained per sample. Total RNA, at least 5.5 micrograms per sample, was extracted from PBMCs with Trizol reagent. The percentages of naive CD45RAhigh/CD27high T cells were determined by flow cytometry on a PBMC aliquot from every donor. Libraries were prepared through 5' RACE. Instrument on record: Illumina HiSeq 2500. A second PCR of about 7 to 12 cycles was run with a J-beta primer mix and a sample-barcoded 5' primer. A unique molecular identifier was introduced onto each TCR beta cDNA molecule by a template-switch 5' adaptor carrying 12 random nucleotides. At least 2.5 million CDR3-containing paired-end reads were obtained from each sample. First-strand cDNA synthesis was performed from all RNA using the Mint cDNA synthesis kit, with priming by a TRBC-specific oligonucleotide. After uracil-DNA glycosylase treatment, a first 18-cycle PCR used universal primers M1SS and BC2_uni_R on all cDNA. From the authors' description of their analysis: Each sample was normalized by randomly selecting 1 million high-quality reads, each carrying a distinct molecular identifier. Reads sharing molecular identifiers were discarded rather than binned into consensus sequences. CDR3 identification, clonotype clustering and error correction used MiTCR with a Q25 quality threshold and the strictest error-elimination algorithm. A nonparametric unseen species model using Euler transformation provided a lower-bound estimate of total TCR beta diversity. TCRdb reran the public reads through fastp at Q25 and MiXCR, keeping productive beta chains. Rows with a matching CDR3 protein are joined into one entry that keeps the most common DNA and genes. TCRdb's processing, not the authors', yielded these V and J calls. Recorded for this sample are roughly 800,000 distinct CDR3 sequences; 50% to 65% of them occurred a single time. The ten largest clones capture about 42% of the sample.

General conclusions and limits of the study: As age increased, observed TCR beta diversity per million T cells dropped in a roughly linear way, and a significant reduction was already evident by age about 40. Total diversity estimates from one million sequenced T cells were considered lower bounds and underestimates. Bulk unsorted PBMC profiling prevented conclusive comparison of naive and antigen-experienced compartments. Compared with the aged group, more naive CD4+ T cells, fewer expanded clones and increased TCR diversity were shown by the long-lived group, suggesting age selection. The CMV infection status of donors was not known, potentially confounding age-related changes in expanded clonotypes. The percentage of naive T cells measured by flow cytometry correlated strongly with observed TCR beta diversity.

From a lookup of the germline V gene (reference sequence), CDR1 and CDR2 are LNHNV and YYDKDF. V is pared back by 0 bases and J by 5 bases, with 8 bases lying between the germline termini. The CDR3, cysteine through phenylalanine, is 13 amino acids long. The retained sequence is limited to the CDR3, 39 bases, with the frame set at the first base. Turning to this clonotype: The specificity of this receptor is unknown. No much larger clone exists at a distance of one base, and base qualities are not known.

The material sequenced was blood. The chain links TRBV15 with TRBJ2-7; the D call is tentative, TRBD1 or TRBD2, as each matches 5 bases. The receptor was derived from a man aged 80 or over in good health. The encoded CDR3 is CATSRDRGDEQYF. Read as DNA, the sequence is TGTGCCACCAGCAGAGACCGAGGGGACGAGCAGTACTTC.